Listed below are T cell receptor beta chains from one sample, sequenced in a study of shared clonotypes between healthy human individuals. Only in-frame clones appear in the TCRdb table, and some are missing; sequencing was by immunoSEQ multiplex PCR. The data show 2 million to 2.5 million clones, with 85% to 95% seen just once and about 0.41% held by the top ten. Sequences were obtained from naive CD4+ T cells from PBMCs. Receptors originate from a man aged 18 to 30 in good health. Some clones in this sample may be carry-over from other donors' samples. Each CDR3 is given with its conserved first and last residue. The order of the fields is clone size, D gene, J gene, V gene, CDR3 DNA, CDR3 protein. D genes are given only for firm matches. Only some rows state a clone size, as once, few, many or a class for expanded clones.

>.|.|TRBJ2-1|TRBV28
TGTGCCAGCAGTTTAGAGGGGGTGGGAAGCTATGAGCAGTTCTTC
CASSLEGVGSYEQFF
>.|TRBD1|TRBJ2-7|TRBV5-4
TGTGCCAGCAGCTTGGCCCTCGCAGGGGGAAGCGAGCAGTACTTC
CASSLALAGGSEQYF
>.|TRBD1|TRBJ1-5|TRBV29-1
TGCAGCGTCCGACAGGGCGGCAATCAGCCCCAGCATTTT
CSVRQGGNQPQHF
>.|.|TRBJ2-1|TRBV30
TGTGCCTGGAAAGACTTTATTCCTTACAATGAGCAGTTCTTC
CAWKDFIPYNEQFF
>.|.|TRBJ1-2|TRBV6-1
TGTGCCAGCAGTGTGGGGACGGGGAATAACTATGGCTACACCTTC
CASSVGTGNNYGYTF
>.|.|TRBJ1-2|TRBV7-8
TGTGCCAGCAGCTTACGGAAGGGCAATGGCTACACCTTC
CASSLRKGNGYTF
>.|.|TRBJ2-1|TRBV20-1
TGCAGTGCCCCGGTTCTGGGGCAGTTCTTC
CSAPVLGQFF
>few|.|TRBJ1-1|TRBV7-8
TGTGCCAGCAGCTTAGTTTCAGGGAAAGCTTTCTTT
CASSLVSGKAFF
>.|.|TRBJ2-7|TRBV6-5
TGTGCCAGCAGTCCTCCAACAGGGTCCTACGAGCAGTACTTC
CASSPPTGSYEQYF
>.|.|TRBJ1-4|TRBV25-1
TGTGCCAGTCGGGACTCGAGAGAAAAACTGTTTTTT
CASRDSREKLFF
>.|TRBD2|TRBJ2-7|TRBV7-9
TGTGCCAGCAGCCCTTTAGCGGGAGGGCTGGTCGAGCAGTACTTC
CASSPLAGGLVEQYF
>few|TRBD1|TRBJ1-5|TRBV30
TGTGCCTGGAGTTCGGACAGGGCCAATCAGCCCCAGCATTTT
CAWSSDRANQPQHF
>.|.|TRBJ2-7|TRBV5-1
TGCGCCAGCAGCCCCAGCGGGACATACGAGCAGTACTTC
CASSPSGTYEQYF
>.|TRBD1|TRBJ1-1|TRBV5-1
TGCGCCAGCAGCCGGGGACAGGGGCGGACTGAAGCTTTCTTT
CASSRGQGRTEAFF
>.|.|TRBJ1-5|TRBV7-8
TGTGCCAGCAGCTTAGATAATCAGCCCCAGCATTTT
CASSLDNQPQHF
>.|.|TRBJ2-1|TRBV7-3
TGTGCCAGCAGCTTAACGCGGAACTCCTACAATGAGCAGTTCTTC
CASSLTRNSYNEQFF
>.|.|TRBJ1-2|TRBV6-5
TGTGCCAGCAGTTACTCCCGGGGGACGGAGATATTAGGCTACACCTTC
CASSYSRGTEILGYTF
>.|.|TRBJ2-7|TRBV7-9
TGTGCCAGCAGCTTAGTCTCACTAGATTCCCTCGAGCAGTACTTC
CASSLVSLDSLEQYF
>.|TRBD2|TRBJ2-1|TRBV5-1
TGCGCCAGCAGCTATGGACTAGCGGGTAACTACAATGAGCAGTTCTTC
CASSYGLAGNYNEQFF
>.|.|TRBJ2-7|TRBV4-1
TGCGCCAGCAGCCAAGGGGATGTAAGGGGGTACGAGCAGTACTTC
CASSQGDVRGYEQYF
>once|.|TRBJ2-7|TRBV19
TGTGCCAGTAGTATCAATAGGGGCGAGCAGTACTTC
CASSINRGEQYF
>.|.|TRBJ1-2|TRBV5-1
TGCGCCAGCAGCTTGGCGTCGGGTTCGGGATCTAACTATGGCTACACCTTC
CASSLASGSGSNYGYTF
>.|.|TRBJ2-5|TRBV9
TGTGCCAGCAGCGTTGGGGGACAACAAGAGACCCAGTACTTC
CASSVGGQQETQYF
>.|.|TRBJ1-3|TRBV19
TGTGCCAGTAGTATAGATCTTATCCCGTGGGCTGGAAACACCATATATTTT
CASSIDLIPWAGNTIYF
>.|.|TRBJ2-3|TRBV6-1
TGTGCCAGCAGTGATGTCCCCTTGCGGGGAAGGGGTACAGATACGCAGTATTTT
CASSDVPLRGRGTDTQYF
>.|TRBD1|TRBJ1-3|TRBV7-2
TGTGCCAGCAGCTTAGTGCCGGGACAGCACTCTGGAAACACCATATATTTT
CASSLVPGQHSGNTIYF
>.|TRBD1|TRBJ2-7|TRBV6-5
TGTGCCAGCCGGGACAGGGTACTCAACGAGCAGTACTTC
CASRDRVLNEQYF
>.|.|TRBJ2-2|TRBV29-1
TGCAGCGTTGAAGACAGCCAATTCGGGGAGCTGTTTTTT
CSVEDSQFGELFF
>few|.|TRBJ1-1|TRBV25-1
TGTGCCAGCAGTGCACAGGTGAACACTGAAGCTTTCTTT
CASSAQVNTEAFF
>.|.|TRBJ2-3|TRBV21-1
TGTGCCAGCACCAATACCAGGCCTACATCGGCAGATACGCAGTATTTT
CASTNTRPTSADTQYF
>few|.|TRBJ1-5|TRBV4-1
TGCGCCAGCAGCCCAGGGGCGCATCAGCCCCAGCATTTT
CASSPGAHQPQHF
>.|.|TRBJ1-1|TRBV6-1
TGTGCCAGCACGTACACTGAAGCTTTCTTT
CASTYTEAFF
>.|TRBD1|TRBJ1-3|TRBV5-4
TGTGCCAGCAGCTCGCCCAGGGGGGACTCTGGAAACACCATATATTTT
CASSSPRGDSGNTIYF
>.|.|TRBJ1-5|TRBV18
TGTGCCAGCTCACCAACACCAGGGCAAATCAATCAGCCCCAGCATTTT
CASSPTPGQINQPQHF
>.|TRBD2|TRBJ2-3|TRBV7-6
TGTGCCAGCAGCCTAGGACTAGCGGCCGGCACAGATACGCAGTATTTT
CASSLGLAAGTDTQYF
>once|.|TRBJ2-7|TRBV6-1
TGTGCCAGCAGTGAATCACCGGACCCCTCCGTGGGCGAGCAGTACTTC
CASSESPDPSVGEQYF
>.|.|TRBJ2-5|TRBV9
TGTGCCAGCAGCCCCCAGGATGGCCGCGGGGAGACCCAGTACTTC
CASSPQDGRGETQYF
>.|.|TRBJ2-1|TRBV18
TGTGCCAGCTCACCACCGAACACTGAGCAGTTCTTC
CASSPPNTEQFF
>.|.|TRBJ1-4|TRBV19
TGTGCCAGTAGTATTAAACGGGCTAATGAAAAACTGTTTTTT
CASSIKRANEKLFF
>.|.|TRBJ1-4|TRBV7-9
TGTGCCAGCAGCTGGGGGGGCTGGCCGGCTAATGAAAAACTGTTTTTT
CASSWGGWPANEKLFF
>.|TRBD1|TRBJ2-7|TRBV28
TGTGCCAGCAGGCGGACAGGGGACGGGGGGAGCCACGAGCAGTACTTC
CASRRTGDGGSHEQYF
>.|.|TRBJ1-5|TRBV28
TGTGCCAGCAGTTTATTTCCGAATATCGGGCATCAGCCCCAGCATTTT
CASSLFPNIGHQPQHF
>.|TRBD2|TRBJ2-1|TRBV6-4
TGTGCCAGCAGTGACTCGGGCGGGAGGGGGTACAATGAGCAGTTCTTC
CASSDSGGRGYNEQFF